The clone carrying this TCR beta chain has a handful of counts. Its specificity is unknown. A read error may account for a junction end that differs from germline. Building of the TCR beta libraries involved iRepertoire HTBI primers and Arm-PCR of CDR3 regions. Authors' methods: Across samples, 62 TRBV and about 15 TRBJ segments were found. MiXCR, applied by TCRdb to the multiplex PCR reads, yields one record per CDR3 protein. The V and J calls and clone size come from TCRdb's table, not from the authors' own analysis. In the table there are over 200,000 distinct CDR3 sequences, around 20% of which are singletons. The data derive from a study of regulatory T cells in long-lasting Graves disease. Across the study: New Graves' disease cases had less than 3 months of antithyroid drugs.

Time point of the sample: newly diagnosed GD, antithyroid drugs for less than 3 months. The TCR library was prepared using RNA isolated from PBMCs. The length of the CDR3 is 15 residues. Overall study results and limits: A greater number of public clonotypes (approximately 2,700) was shared by persistent patients than by new patients (around 960).

Sequences were derived from peripheral blood mononuclear cells (PBMCs), sampled at new diagnosis, from a patient treated with antithyroid drugs. The rearrangement joins TRBV12-3 or TRBV12-4 to TRBJ2-1, with D unresolved. The receptor was derived from a female donor with Graves disease. The CDR3 DNA reads TGTGCCAGCAGTTTTTTAGGGTATGGTTCCAATGAGCAGTCCTTC. The encoded protein is CASSFLGYGSNEQSF.